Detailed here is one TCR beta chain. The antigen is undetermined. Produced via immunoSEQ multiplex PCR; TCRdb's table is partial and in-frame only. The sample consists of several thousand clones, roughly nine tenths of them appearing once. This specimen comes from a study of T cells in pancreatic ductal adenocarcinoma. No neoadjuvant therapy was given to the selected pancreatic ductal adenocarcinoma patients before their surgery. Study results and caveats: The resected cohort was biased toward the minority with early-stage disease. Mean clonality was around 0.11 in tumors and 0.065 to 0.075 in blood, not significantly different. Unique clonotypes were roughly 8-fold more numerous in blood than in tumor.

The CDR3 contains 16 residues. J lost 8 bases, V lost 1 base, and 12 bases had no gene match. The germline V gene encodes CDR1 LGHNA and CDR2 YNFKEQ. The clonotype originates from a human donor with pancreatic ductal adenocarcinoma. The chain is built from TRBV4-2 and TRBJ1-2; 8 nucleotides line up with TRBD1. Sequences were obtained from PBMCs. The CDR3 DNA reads TGTGCCAGCAGCCAAGCCAACAGGGGGAGCTCATACGGCTACACCTTC. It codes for CASSQANRGSSYGYTF.